This TCR beta chain was identified in a study of blood T cell repertoires in COVID-19. Study-level information: Collection of acute and convalescent COVID-19 samples took place in the United States, Italy and Spain. From T cells, B-cell-depleted T cells, or PBMCs came the material, which was cDNA or gDNA.

The CDR3 is 14 residues long. Germline V gene sequence: CDR1 DFQATT, CDR2 SNEGSKA (reference sequence). The V end was cut by 3 bases, the J end by 0 bases, with 9 bases between. Original analysis: Nucleated cell counts were estimated from reference gene primer amplification. Profiled with immunoSEQ multiplex PCR; TCRdb holds only in-frame clones, not every one. The DNA was the basis for D and trimming; V, J and clone size are from that table. The sample has 100,000 or so clones, 70% to 80% seen once. Sequencing was done on a sample of peripheral blood. The rearrangement joins TRBV20-1 to TRBJ1-3; TRBD1 is a possible D gene (6 bases). This clonotype was sampled from a woman aged 65 to 85 with acute or convalescent COVID-19. CDR3 DNA: TGCAGTGCTAGTCGGGACAACTCTGGAAACACCATATATTTT. Translation: CSASRDNSGNTIYF.